These 27 T cell receptor beta chains were sequenced from one sample in a study of cytotoxic CD8 clonotypes in ibrutinib-treated CLL. Only in-frame clones appear in the TCRdb table, and some are missing; sequencing was by immunoSEQ multiplex PCR. This sample carries about 120,000 clones, 45% to 65% of them seen once, and the ten largest clones take about 39%. Material: PBMCs, obtained after 24 months of ibrutinib treatment. These receptors originate from a human donor with chronic lymphocytic leukemia.

The rearrangement joins TRBV9 to TRBJ2-1; D is unresolved. Trimming took off 5 bases at V and 2 bases at J, with 11 bases between the two ends. Germline V gene lookup returns CDR1 SGDLS and CDR2 YYNGEE. CDR3 length: 14 residues. The CDR3 bases are TGTGCCAGCAGTAGGACCACGACCTACAATGAGCAGTTCTTC. Its protein product is CASSRTTTYNEQFF.

The chain combines TRBV5-1 with TRBJ2-1; D call uncertain. The CDR3 runs 13 residues. Germline V gene lookup returns CDR1 SGHRS and CDR2 YFSETQ. V lost 0 bases and J lost 9, with 10 bases in between. The CDR3 nucleotides are TGCGCCAGCAGCTTGGACCTAGTCGGTGAGCAGTTCTTC. Translating gives CASSLDLVGEQFF. The full variable domain, in which reference TRBV5-1 and TRBJ2-1 provide the parts outside the CDR3, is KAGVTQTPRYLIKTRGQQVTLSCSPISGHRSVSWYQQTPGQGLQFLFEYFSETQRNKGNFPGRFSGRQFSNSRSEMNVSTLELGDSALYLCASSLDLVGEQFFGPGTRLTVL.

Note on this clone: Distinct nucleotide sequences in the sample also encode this CDR3. This CDR3 reads CASSVTENTEAFF. In DNA form, the CDR3 reads TGCGCCAGCAGCGTGACAGAAAACACTGAAGCTTTCTTT. The chain has TRBV10-2 and TRBJ1-1, with D maybe TRBD1 (5 bases). The V and J ends lost 6 bases and 2 bases respectively, with 10 bases between them. Germline lookup yields CDR1 WSHSY and CDR2 SAAADI. The CDR3 is 13 amino acids.

This clone came up a few times. The chain couples TRBV6-4 to TRBJ2-7; possibly TRBD1 for D (6 bases). The CDR3 totals 12 residues. V dropped 2 bases and J dropped 10 bases, with 12 bases sitting between them. In germline, CDR1 is MRHNA, CDR2 SNTAGT. The CDR3 nucleotides read TGTGCCAGCAGTGACCAACAGGGAAGACAGTACTTC. Translating it yields CASSDQQGRQYF.

The chain is built from TRBV5-1 and TRBJ2-2, with D unresolved. This CDR3 has 15 amino acids. Looked up from germline, CDR1 is SGHRS and CDR2 is YFSETQ. V lost 0 bases and J lost 6, with 12 bases in between. The CDR3 reads CASSLEVTRAGELFF. The CDR3 nucleotides read TGCGCCAGCAGCTTGGAGGTGACAAGGGCCGGGGAGCTGTTTTTT.

This clone was recorded only once. The chain has TRBV10-3 and TRBJ2-7; 8 bases map to TRBD1. The germline gives CDR1 ENHRY, CDR2 SYGVKD. This CDR3 has 17 amino acids. After removal of 3 bases from V and 0 bases from J, the junction contained 10 bases not matched to a gene. The CDR3 loop reads CAISDSRGTGLSYEQYF. The CDR3 bases are TGTGCCATCAGTGACTCGCGCGGGACAGGCCTCTCCTACGAGCAGTACTTC.

This sequence joins TRBV5-1 and TRBJ1-5; D unresolved. This CDR3 has 16 amino acids. Trimming took off 3 bases at V and 4 bases at J, with 17 bases between the two ends. The germline gives CDR1 SGHRS, CDR2 YFSETQ. The CDR3 loop reads CASSSGPISVNQPQHF. CDR3 nucleotide sequence: TGCGCCAGCAGCTCCGGGCCAATCTCCGTGAATCAGCCCCAGCATTTT.

This clone was counted a single time. Other DNA sequences within the sample encode an identical CDR3. The chain uses TRBV29-1 and TRBJ1-2; TRBD1 aligns across 7 bases. Germline V CDR1 and CDR2: SQVTM, ANQGSEA. Trimming removed 2 bases from V and 4 bases from J; junction bases left unmatched: 1. CDR3 size: 12 residues. In DNA, the CDR3 is TGCAGCGTTGAAACAGGGGCCTATGGCTACACCTTC. It is translated as CSVETGAYGYTF.

In its sample, this clone was seen a few times. The chain carries TRBV7-2 and TRBJ2-1, with D tentatively TRBD1 (6 bases). The CDR3 consists of 15 residues. With 5 bases removed from V and 0 bases from J, the gap between germline ends came to 11 bases. Germline CDR1 reads SGHTA; CDR2 reads FQGNSA. The CDR3 bases are TGTGCCAGCAGCGCTGGACAGACCTCCTACAATGAGCAGTTCTTC. It specifies CASSAGQTSYNEQFF.

This sequence joins TRBV7-3 and TRBJ1-2; D unclear. Trimming removed 5 bases at V and 9 bases at J, with 13 bases between. Germline V gene lookup returns CDR1 SGHTA and CDR2 FQGTGA. The CDR3 is 12 residues long. CDR3 DNA: TGTGCCAGCAGCCCCGACGGTATGCGCTACACCTTC. It codes for CASSPDGMRYTF. Full variable domain (rest looked up from reference TRBV7-3 and TRBJ1-2): GAGVSQTPSNKVTEKGKYVELRCDPISGHTALYWYRQSLGQGPEFLIYFQGTGAADDSGLPNDRFFAVRPEGSVSTLKIQRTERGDSAVYLCASSPDGMRYTFGSGTRLTVV.

The chain combines TRBV30 with TRBJ2-3; TRBD1 matches at 8 bases. Germline V gene lookup returns CDR1 GTSNPN and CDR2 SVGIG (reference sequence). Trimming took 0 bases from V and 2 from J; bases not matched to a gene: 13. The CDR3 runs 18 residues. In DNA form, the CDR3 reads TGTGCCTGGAGTGTACGTCCCGTGGCAGGGGGCCACACAGATACGCAGTATTTT. It encodes CAWSVRPVAGGHTDTQYF.

The rearrangement links TRBV2 to TRBJ1-1, with D possibly TRBD1 on 6 matching bases. The CDR3 is 12 amino acids. V dropped 6 bases and J dropped 7 bases, with 12 bases sitting between them. Germline CDR1 reads SNHLY; CDR2 reads FYNNEI. CDR3 coding DNA: TGTGCCAGCAGGCCCGGACAGCTTGAAGCTTTCTTT. It specifies CASRPGQLEAFF.

This chain joins TRBV30 and TRBJ1-1; D is undetermined. The V gene's germline CDR1 is GTSNPN and CDR2 SVGIG (reference sequence). There are 14 residues in the CDR3. V lost 4 bases to trimming and J lost 1 base, with 13 bases between them. CDR3 residues: CAWTRRSWNTEAFF. In nucleotides, the CDR3 is TGTGCCTGGACCCGACGGTCGTGGAACACTGAAGCTTTCTTT.

The CDR3 is CASSTLSGTGATEAFF. The CDR3 DNA sequence: TGTGCCAGTAGTACGTTATCCGGGACAGGGGCCACTGAAGCTTTCTTT. This chain uses TRBV19 with TRBJ1-1, with 10 nucleotides matching TRBD1. J was trimmed by 4 bases and V by 4 bases; bases with no gene match: 9. Germline V CDR1 and CDR2: LNHDA, SQIVND (reference sequence). The CDR3 extends over 16 amino acids. Complete variable domain (other parts from reference TRBV19 and TRBJ1-1): DGGITQSPKYLFRKEGQNVTLSCEQNLNHDAMYWYRQDPGQGLRLIYYSQIVNDFQKGDIAEGYSVSREKKESFPLTVTSAQKNPTAFYLCASSTLSGTGATEAFFGQGTRLTVV.

This clone has a handful of counts. This chain links TRBV18 with TRBJ2-1, with TRBD2 as a possible D gene (6 bases). The germline CDR1 and CDR2 sequences are KGHSH and LQKENI. V lost 3 bases and J lost 5, with 11 bases in between. This CDR3 spans 14 amino acids. The CDR3 protein is CASSPPGDHNEQFF. The CDR3 DNA reads TGTGCCAGCTCACCCCCGGGGGATCACAATGAGCAGTTCTTC.

This clone was seen only a few times. The chain links TRBV11-1 to TRBJ2-1; D is unresolved. Germline CDR1 is SGHAT and CDR2 is FQDESV (reference sequence). Trimming removed 2 bases from V and 8 bases from J, with 7 bases in between. The CDR3 totals 12 residues. The CDR3 sequence is CASSLWGDEQFF. The CDR3 region has the DNA TGTGCCAGCAGCTTATGGGGTGATGAGCAGTTCTTC.

The rearrangement uses TRBV29-1 and TRBJ1-1; D ambiguous. The ends were cut back, 4 bases at V and 1 base at J, with 7 bases in the middle. CDR1 is SQVTM and CDR2 is ANQGSEA in the germline V gene. The CDR3 is 12 amino acids. The CDR3: CSVARGNTEAFF. In DNA, the CDR3 is TGCAGCGTTGCACGGGGGAACACTGAAGCTTTCTTT.

V is TRBV7-2 and J is TRBJ1-2, with D perhaps TRBD1 (6 bases). This CDR3 comprises 15 residues. V was cut by 5 bases and J by 2 bases, with 15 bases left in between. Germline CDR1 reads SGHTA; CDR2 reads FQGNSA. Written as DNA, the CDR3 is TGTGCCAGCAGCGCAAGTCGGACAGCGAACTATGGCTACACCTTC. This translates into CASSASRTANYGYTF. The full variable domain, completed using reference TRBV7-2 and TRBJ1-2, is GAGVSQSPSNKVTEKGKDVELRCDPISGHTALYWYRQSLGQGLEFLIYFQGNSAPDKSGLPSDRFSAERTGGSVSTLTIQRTQQEDSAVYLCASSASRTANYGYTFGSGTRLTVV.

The gene calls are TRBV27 and TRBJ2-7, with 7 bases lining up with TRBD2. The CDR3 spans 14 residues. Trimming removed 6 bases from V and 7 bases from J; junction bases left unmatched: 12. The germline V gene encodes CDR1 MNHEY and CDR2 SMNVEV (reference sequence). CDR3: CASSRLAVPGEQYF. CDR3 DNA sequence: TGTGCCAGCAGCCGACTAGCAGTCCCGGGGGAGCAGTACTTC.

This clone has only one observation. CDR3 sequence reads: CASSFGGVSYNEQFF. For the CDR3, the DNA is TGTGCCAGCAGTTTTGGAGGTGTCTCCTACAATGAGCAGTTCTTC. The V call is TRBV6-5, the J call TRBJ2-1; D is possibly TRBD2 (5 bases). The CDR3 consists of 15 residues. Germline V gene lookup returns CDR1 MNHEY and CDR2 SVGAGI. Trimming pared 4 bases from V and 0 bases from J, leaving 10 bases between.

The rearrangement links TRBV30 to TRBJ2-5, with a weak D call TRBD2 (6 bases). The CDR3 length is 14 residues. CDR1 is GTSNPN, CDR2 SVGIG, per germline (reference sequence). Trimming stripped 3 bases from V and 9 bases from J, with 20 bases between. CDR3 coding DNA: TGTGCCTGGAGGTCGGCTAGGACTACTCATTCCCAGTACTTC. Amino acid sequence: CAWRSARTTHSQYF.

A single count supports this clone. This rearrangement joins TRBV25-1 to TRBJ1-1, with TRBD1 matching over 10 bases. V gave up 5 bases and J gave up 0 bases; unmatched junction bases: 3. The CDR3 runs to 15 residues. Germline V lookup: CDR1 MGHDK, CDR2 SYGVNS. For the CDR3, the DNA is TGTGCCAGCAGTTCGGACAGGGGGGTGAACACTGAAGCTTTCTTT. The encoded protein is CASSSDRGVNTEAFF.

This clone was seen just once. The rearrangement joins TRBV9 to TRBJ1-1; TRBD1 aligns across 7 bases. V trimming: 0 bases; J trimming: 2 bases; junction bases outside the gene matches: 1. Per germline, CDR1 SGDLS and CDR2 YYNGEE. This CDR3 spans 14 amino acids. DNA of the CDR3: TGTGCCAGCAGCGTAGGGGACAGTAACACTGAAGCTTTCTTT. It encodes CASSVGDSNTEAFF.

The chain joins TRBV10-1 to TRBJ2-5, with 12 nucleotides matching TRBD2. The CDR3 extends over 15 amino acids. The V segment lost 3 bases and the J segment 3 bases; nucleotides outside the gene matches: 2. The V gene's germline CDR1 is WNHNN and CDR2 SYGVQD (reference sequence). The CDR3 loop reads CASSELAGGEETQYF. The CDR3 nucleotides are TGCGCCAGCAGTGAACTAGCGGGGGGCGAAGAGACCCAGTACTTC.

The chain recombines TRBV18 with TRBJ2-7; 8 bases map to TRBD1. V gave up 4 bases and J gave up 0 bases; unmatched junction bases: 5. The CDR3 loop spans 15 amino acids. CDR1 and CDR2 (germline): KGHSH, LQKENI. The CDR3 DNA reads TGTGCCAGCTCACTGGAAACAGGGGGCTCCTACGAGCAGTACTTC. This gives the protein CASSLETGGSYEQYF.

The chain carries TRBV29-1 and TRBJ1-1, with no clear D. V was cut by 5 bases and J by 5 bases, with 15 bases left in between. Germline V CDR1 and CDR2: SQVTM, ANQGSEA. The CDR3 is 13 amino acids. The DNA of the CDR3 is TGCAGCGTTTTTAGTCCTACGGGGACTGAAGCTTTCTTT. Translating it yields CSVFSPTGTEAFF.

The chain recombines TRBV6-5 with TRBJ2-1; either TRBD1 or TRBD2 may fit D (6 bases each). The CDR3 contains 14 residues. V was cut by 0 bases and J by 6 bases, with 9 bases left in between. Germline V gene sequence: CDR1 MNHEY, CDR2 SVGAGI. CDR3 in DNA: TGTGCCAGCAGTTACTCCGGGGGCGGCAATGAGCAGTTCTTC. It specifies CASSYSGGGNEQFF.